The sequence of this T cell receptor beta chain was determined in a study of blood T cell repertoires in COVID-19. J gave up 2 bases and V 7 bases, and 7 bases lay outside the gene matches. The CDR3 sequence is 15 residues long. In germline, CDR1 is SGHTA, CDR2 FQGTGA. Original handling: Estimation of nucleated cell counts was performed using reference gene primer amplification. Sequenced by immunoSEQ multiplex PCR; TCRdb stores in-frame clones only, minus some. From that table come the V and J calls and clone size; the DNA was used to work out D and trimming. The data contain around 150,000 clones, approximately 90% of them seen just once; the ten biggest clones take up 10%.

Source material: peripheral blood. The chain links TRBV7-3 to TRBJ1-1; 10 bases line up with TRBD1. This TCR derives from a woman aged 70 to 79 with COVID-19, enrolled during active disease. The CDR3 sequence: CASNTGQGVNTEAFF. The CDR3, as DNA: TGTGCCAGCAACACTGGACAGGGGGTTAACACTGAAGCTTTCTTT.